Sequencing of this T cell receptor (beta chain) was carried out in a study of blood T cell repertoires in COVID-19 (dated by TCRdb to 2020 to 2021). Background for the entire study: Samples covering the acute and convalescent phases of COVID-19 were provided by collaborators in the United States, Italy and Spain. Nearly every sample came with metadata listing a de-identified subject ID, COVID-19 status, age in years and sex. Deeply sampled blood TCRbeta repertoires from subjects exposed to, actively infected with, or recovered from COVID-19 were included in the dataset. The repertoires were released in a freely available public database intended as a resource for research on the immune response to SARS-CoV-2. The material from the prospective study consisted of cDNA or gDNA derived from T cells, B-cell-depleted T cells, or PBMCs. Where HLA class I and class II types were available, the types were taken from metadata supplied by the sample provider, not from assay-based typing. Samples came from the ongoing ImmuneRACE study (first 160 participants) plus 1,254 subjects from 6 global collaborators.

Collaborating institutions collected whole blood in K2EDTA tubes following their own protocols. For TCRbeta analysis, collaborators shipped samples as frozen whole blood, isolated PBMCs, or DNA extracted from either of those sample types. TCRbeta CDR3 regions were amplified from genomic DNA using the immunoSEQ Assay, a bias-controlled multiplex PCR. The authors' pipeline ran thus. The number of nucleated cells in each sample was estimated by amplification of reference gene primers within the assay. To quantify the absolute abundance of each unique TCRbeta CDR3 rearrangement, sequence reads were collapsed and filtered. For each sample, productive Simpson clonality was calculated as the square root of Simpson's diversity index across productive rearrangements. Imported from immuneACCESS, the table was reduced by TCRdb to in-frame sequences with V and J called. These copies leave out some clones; in studies compared against another copy, an unresolved V gene accounts for under half, and the cause of the remainder is not known. V and J calls and clone size are as listed in that table; D and trimming were resolved from the DNA. The sample table lists fewer than 150,000 clones, roughly four fifths of them with a count of one. 9.5% to 15% of the sample lies in the top ten.

V sheds 5 bases and J sheds 0 bases, leaving 7 bases between their ends. The CDR3, cysteine through phenylalanine, is 13 amino acids long. The sequence is cut down to CDR3 DNA, 39 bases in frame from base 1. As to this clone: The clone's antigen remains unknown. No clone much larger than this one lies a single base away; base qualities are absent.

What the research found in general, with its limitations: The amount of clinical and demographic metadata varied by source and participant and was provided uncurated.

The chain uses TRBV12-3 or TRBV12-4 and TRBJ1-2; possibly the D gene is TRBD1, per 5 matching bases. This TCR was recovered from a human donor in a cohort sampled during active COVID-19. The material sequenced was peripheral blood. The CDR3 corresponds to CASSRTPNYGYTF. The DNA sequence follows: TGTGCCAGCAGTCGGACACCTAACTATGGCTACACCTTC.